The present T cell receptor beta chain was sequenced within a study of PD-L1 blockade in urothelial cancer. The CDR3 spans 14 residues. The V gene lost 0 bases and the J gene lost 5 bases, with 9 bases spanning the gap. Germline CDR1 and CDR2: SGDLS and YYNGEE. Worth noting for this clone: The antigen is not known.

Sequencing was performed with immunoSEQ multiplex PCR; in TCRdb, only in-frame clones are kept and a portion is missing. The sample lists fewer than 50,000 clones; 91% were seen once. Time point given: peripheral blood 6 weeks after treatment start. Findings and limits, study-wide: Survival was better when pretreatment blood TCR clonality fell below the median.

The sample was PBMCs, taken around atezolizumab (anti-PD-L1) treatment. This clonotype was obtained from a man aged 70-80 years with urothelial cancer. This chain joins TRBV9 and TRBJ2-1; D might be TRBD1 (6 bases). The CDR3 coding sequence is TGTGCCAGCAGCGTAGTATACAGGGACAATGAGCAGTTCTTC. Protein sequence: CASSVVYRDNEQFF.